This passage covers 13 T cell receptor beta chains from one sample sequenced in a study of blood T cell repertoires in COVID-19. Sequencing used immunoSEQ multiplex PCR; TCRdb keeps in-frame clones, though not all of them. The sample contains hundreds of thousands of clones, about 85% of which appear only once. Source material: PBMCs or T cells enriched from blood (not recorded which). These receptors were taken from a young woman with acute COVID-19.

The genes are TRBV7-9 and TRBJ1-1; tentative D call: TRBD1 (5 bases). The CDR3 length is 13 residues. Deletions cut 1 base from V and 6 bases from J, with 9 bases between. Per the germline V gene, CDR1 is SEHNR and CDR2 is FQNEAQ (reference sequence). This CDR3 is CASSLERGAEAFF. CDR3 DNA sequence: TGTGCCAGCAGCTTAGAAAGGGGCGCTGAAGCTTTCTTT.

The V gene is TRBV6-2 or TRBV6-3, the J gene TRBJ2-5; D not certain. The germline V gene has CDR1 MNHEY and CDR2 SVGEGT. This CDR3 comprises 13 residues. V lost 4 bases, J lost 4 bases, and 10 bases lay in between. CDR3 DNA sequence: TGTGCCAGCAGTTCCCAGGTCGTAGAGACCCAGTACTTC. Translation gives CASSSQVVETQYF.

The chain links TRBV19 to TRBJ2-1, with 8 positions matching TRBD1. The CDR3 extends over 15 amino acids. Germline V gives CDR1 LNHDA, CDR2 SQIVND (reference sequence). Trimming removed 4 bases from V and 6 bases from J; junction bases left unmatched: 8. CDR3 loop: CASSRTRQGSNEQFF. CDR3 nucleotide sequence: TGTGCCAGTAGTAGAACCCGACAGGGGAGCAATGAGCAGTTCTTC.

This chain connects TRBV6-1 to TRBJ1-3, with 9 positions matching TRBD1. The CDR3 is 15 amino acids. V dropped 2 bases and J dropped 4; count of bases not matched to a gene: 3. Germline V lookup: CDR1 MNHNS, CDR2 SASEGT. The CDR3 sequence is CASSERTGEGNTIYF. The DNA for the CDR3 is TGTGCCAGCAGTGAAAGGACAGGGGAAGGAAACACCATATATTTT.

The V and J genes are TRBV12-2 and TRBJ2-7; TRBD2 is taken as the D call from the table, unchecked against the DNA. TRBV12-2 represents a pseudogene. The CDR3 has 12 residues. The CDR3 loop reads CASRLVPGEQYF. CDR3 nucleotide sequence: TGTGCAAGTCGCTTAGTTCCCGGGGAGCAGTACTTC.

The rearrangement joins TRBV12-5 to TRBJ1-1; maybe TRBD1 (5 bases). The CDR3 has 15 residues. Between the trimmed V and J ends, which lost 3 bases and 11 bases, there was a span of 22 bases. The germline V gene encodes CDR1 LGHNT and CDR2 FRNRAP. The CDR3 DNA is TGTGCTAGTGGTTTCTTCGAAGGGGCCGCGGGAAGGGCTTTCTTT. Protein: CASGFFEGAAGRAFF.

The CDR3 coding sequence is TGTGCCAGCAGTAGCCGGGACAGGGTCTCTGAAGCTTTCTTT. Encoded protein: CASSSRDRVSEAFF. The chain employs TRBV28 and TRBJ1-1; 9 nucleotides agree with TRBD1. Unmatched junction bases numbered 7, after V lost 5 bases and J lost 6 bases. Germline-derived CDR1 and CDR2 are MDHEN and SYDVKM. The CDR3 length is 14 residues.

The J gene is TRBJ2-3, the V gene TRBV28; 10 bases line up with TRBD2. The CDR3 is 17 amino acids. Looked up from germline, CDR1 is MDHEN and CDR2 is SYDVKM. With 3 bases clipped from V and 8 bases from J, the junction kept 14 bases outside the gene matches. CDR3 sequence (DNA): TGTGCCAGCAGTTTGTATACTAGCGGGGACCCTCGGGGTACGCAGTATTTT. Encoded protein: CASSLYTSGDPRGTQYF.

DNA for the CDR3: TGTGCCAGCAGTCGCCCAGGGGGTATCTACAATGAGCAGTTCTTC. It encodes CASSRPGGIYNEQFF. The chain has TRBV27 and TRBJ2-1; 7 bases map to TRBD1. CDR3 length: 15 residues. Germline CDR1 and CDR2: MNHEY and SMNVEV (reference sequence). After removal of 5 bases from V and 3 bases from J, the junction contained 7 bases not matched to a gene.

This clone was detected only once. This chain connects TRBV6-5 to TRBJ2-2; 11 nucleotides match TRBD2. The CDR3 spans 15 residues. From germline, CDR1 is MNHEY and CDR2 SVGAGI. V was pared by 6 bases and J by 6 bases, with 6 bases of the junction left unmatched. The CDR3 reads CASSHSGGASGELFF. The CDR3 region has the DNA TGTGCCAGCAGCCATAGCGGGGGGGCCTCCGGGGAGCTGTTTTTT.

Points on this clone: This CDR3 is also generated by other DNA sequences in the sample. J is TRBJ2-7 and V is TRBV12-3 or TRBV12-4, with D possibly TRBD1 on 6 matching bases. This CDR3 contains 13 residues. Trimming pared 6 bases from V and 7 bases from J, leaving 16 bases between. This CDR3 reads CASSRTQGGEQYF. In nucleotides, the CDR3 is TGTGCCAGCAGCCGCACACAGGGCGGTGAGCAGTACTTC.

The chain is built from TRBV5-1 and TRBJ1-3; 8 positions match TRBD1. With V trimmed by 4 bases and J by 0 bases, 3 bases remained unmatched. The CDR3 loop spans 15 amino acids. The V gene's germline CDR1 is SGHRS and CDR2 YFSETQ. The DNA of the CDR3 is TGCGCCAGCAGCGCACAGGGGGGCTCTGGAAACACCATATATTTT. It specifies CASSAQGGSGNTIYF.

The chain uses TRBV10-1 and TRBJ1-1, with 9 positions matching TRBD1. With V trimmed by 3 bases and J by 8 bases, 7 bases remained unmatched. The CDR3 spans 14 residues. The germline gives CDR1 WNHNN, CDR2 SYGVQD (reference sequence). CDR3 region: CASSEGDRATEAFF. The CDR3 DNA reads TGCGCCAGCAGTGAAGGGGACAGGGCAACCGAAGCTTTCTTT.